This T cell receptor (beta chain) stems from a study of T-cell memory formation after mild COVID-19. CDR3 length: 15 amino acids. CDR1 and CDR2 (germline): SGHRS, YFSETQ. Study results and caveats: Researchers found some responding clones in pre-infection memory, a sign that cross-reactive memory joined. The study found contracting CD4+ clones mainly in CM and EM and contracting CD8+ clones in EMRA.

TCRdb re-analysed the 5' RACE reads in MiXCR, keeping a single row per CDR3 protein. The sample gives 450,000 to 650,000 distinct CDR3 sequences, roughly 20% of which show up once; about 12% is in the top ten. On this clonotype itself: Its matching antigen is unknown. The junction differs from germline at one of its ends, possibly a read error.

The specimen was PBMCs or a T cell subset sorted from them (not recorded which). This receptor was identified in an adult woman who had mild COVID-19 (a few samples of this study predate the infection). Cell type and time point are not known. The J gene is TRBJ2-6, the V gene TRBV5-1; TRBD2 matches 8 bases. CDR3 coding DNA: TGCGCCAGCAGCCGCGGGGGGTCTGGGGCCAACGTCCTGTCTTTC. It yields the protein CASSRGGSGANVLSF.